The next 18 T cell receptor beta chains were all read from a single sample in a study of immune evolution from preneoplasia to lung adenocarcinoma. Using immunoSEQ multiplex PCR, the repertoire was profiled, and TCRdb retains in-frame clones only, with some absent. Of several thousand clones in the sample, about four fifths were seen once. Sequencing was carried out using FFPE lung adenocarcinoma in situ tissue. The origin of the receptors is a donor of 70 years or more with lung adenocarcinoma.

CDR3 residues: CASSIDHGTGIDEQFF. CDR3 DNA sequence: TGTGCCAGTAGTATAGATCATGGGACAGGGATCGATGAGCAGTTCTTC. This rearrangement joins TRBV19 to TRBJ2-1, with TRBD1 identical over 9 bases. Unmatched junction bases numbered 8, after V lost 0 bases and J lost 8 bases. Germline-derived CDR1 and CDR2 are LNHDA and SQIVND (reference sequence). The CDR3 has 16 residues. The full variable domain, its missing parts supplied by reference TRBV19 and TRBJ2-1, is DGGITQSPKYLFRKEGQNVTLSCEQNLNHDAMYWYRQDPGQGLRLIYYSQIVNDFQKGDIAEGYSVSREKKESFPLTVTSAQKNPTAFYLCASSIDHGTGIDEQFFGPGTRLTVL.

This clone was observed a single time. The chain uses TRBV2 and TRBJ2-7; TRBD2 is a possible D gene (6 bases). Trimming took 6 bases from V and 4 from J, leaving 10 bases between them. This CDR3 spans 12 amino acids. Germline CDR1 and CDR2: SNHLY and FYNNEI. CDR3 sequence reads: CASRLGTYEQYF. The CDR3 nucleotides read TGTGCCAGCAGGCTAGGGACTTACGAGCAGTACTTC. Drawing the rest from reference TRBV2 and TRBJ2-7, the complete variable domain is EPEVTQTPSHQVTQMGQEVILRCVPISNHLYFYWYRQILGQKVEFLVSFYNNEISEKSEIFDDQFSVERPDGSNFTLKIRSTKLEDSAMYFCASRLGTYEQYFGPGTRLTVT.

The chain combines TRBV18 with TRBJ1-2; TRBD1 aligns across 7 bases. Per germline, CDR1 KGHSH and CDR2 LQKENI. Trimming at V came to 3 bases and at J to 2 bases, leaving 3 bases not matched to a gene. The CDR3 contains 14 residues. The CDR3 DNA follows: TGTGCCAGCTCACCTGTGGGACAGAACTATGGCTACACCTTC. Translated: CASSPVGQNYGYTF. Drawing the rest from reference TRBV18 and TRBJ1-2, the complete variable domain is NAGVMQNPRHLVRRRGQEARLRCSPMKGHSHVYWYRQLPEEGLKFMVYLQKENIIDESGMPKERFSAEFPKEGPSILRIQQVVRGDSAAYFCASSPVGQNYGYTFGSGTRLTVV.

Only a few counts were recorded for this clone. V is TRBV30 and J is TRBJ2-7; no reliable D call. Germline assignment: CDR1 GTSNPN and CDR2 SVGIG (reference sequence). This CDR3 region has 10 residues. Trimming stripped 2 bases from V and 6 bases from J, with 5 bases between. The CDR3 DNA reads TGTGCCTGGAGTTTGGGCGAGCAGTACTTC. Residues: CAWSLGEQYF.

In nucleotides, the CDR3 is TGCAGCGTTGTATCTGGGACACCCCCCAACAGCGGCTACACCTTC. It translates to CSVVSGTPPNSGYTF. The chain joins TRBV29-1 to TRBJ1-2; weak D call: TRBD1 (6 bases). The germline V and J ends were trimmed by 4 bases and 8 bases, with 23 bases remaining between them. Germline CDR1 is SQVTM and CDR2 is ANQGSEA. The CDR3 loop spans 15 amino acids.

In this sample, this clone turned up once. The rearrangement joins TRBV7-8 to TRBJ2-3; tentatively, D is TRBD2 (5 bases). The V end lost 5 bases, the J end lost 0 bases, and 12 bases lay between the germline ends. Germline V gene data show CDR1 as SGHVS and CDR2 as FQNEAQ. The CDR3 totals 15 residues. The CDR3 protein is CASSHGGVSTDTQYF. The CDR3 region has the DNA TGTGCCAGCAGCCACGGAGGTGTAAGCACAGATACGCAGTATTTT.

This sequence joins TRBV5-1 and TRBJ2-1, with 9 nucleotides matching TRBD1. J was trimmed by 1 base and V by 4 bases; bases with no gene match: 3. The CDR3 length is 15 residues. Germline CDR1 is SGHRS and CDR2 is YFSETQ. CDR3 bases: TGCGCCAGCAGCACCGGGACAGGGTCCTACAATGAGCAGTTCTTC. This encodes CASSTGTGSYNEQFF.

The chain is built from TRBV5-5 and TRBJ1-5, with a weak D call TRBD1 (5 bases). Germline V gene data show CDR1 as SGHKS and CDR2 as YYEKEE (reference sequence). This CDR3 is built from 18 residues. V was shortened by 0 bases and J by 0 bases, with 16 bases between the two germline ends. The DNA for the CDR3 is TGTGCCAGCAGCTTGGGAGGGACCCAAACCTATAGCAATCAGCCCCAGCATTTT. This translates into CASSLGGTQTYSNQPQHF.

The chain uses TRBV15 and TRBJ2-7, with 7 bases that match TRBD1. This CDR3 spans 14 amino acids. V was clipped by 4 bases and J by 6 bases; unmatched bases: 9. CDR1 is LNHNV and CDR2 is YYDKDF in the germline V gene (reference sequence). The CDR3 DNA reads TGTGCCACCAGCACCGGGACAGCCGGACGCGAGCAGTACTTC. The encoded protein is CATSTGTAGREQYF.

The CDR3 sequence is CASSFTGGAASTDTQYF. The CDR3, as DNA: TGCGCCAGCAGCTTCACAGGGGGGGCGGCTAGCACAGATACGCAGTATTTT. The chain has TRBV5-1 and TRBJ2-3, with D perhaps matching TRBD1 (8 bases). Germline values: CDR1 SGHRS, CDR2 YFSETQ. The CDR3 contains 17 residues. Trimming took off 2 bases at V and 0 bases at J, with 16 bases between the two ends.

This chain links TRBV30 with TRBJ2-1; the D is unclear. V was trimmed by 0 bases and J by 9 bases, leaving 12 bases between them. CDR1 and CDR2 (germline): GTSNPN, SVGIG (reference sequence). This CDR3 is 13 amino acids long. As DNA, the CDR3 is TGTGCCTGGAGTGTAGGCGGAATCTCTGAGCAGTTCTTC. Protein: CAWSVGGISEQFF.

This chain joins TRBV19 and TRBJ2-7, with TRBD2 matching 7 bases. V lost 5 bases and J lost 0; bases outside the gene matches: 7. CDR1 LNHDA and CDR2 SQIVND come from the germline V gene (reference sequence). The CDR3 covers 15 residues. CDR3 sequence reads: CASSPTGTTSYEQYF. The CDR3 DNA reads as TGTGCCAGTAGTCCCACCGGGACTACCTCCTACGAGCAGTACTTC. Based on the CDR3 plus reference TRBV19 and TRBJ2-7, the full variable domain is DGGITQSPKYLFRKEGQNVTLSCEQNLNHDAMYWYRQDPGQGLRLIYYSQIVNDFQKGDIAEGYSVSREKKESFPLTVTSAQKNPTAFYLCASSPTGTTSYEQYFGPGTRLTVT.

This clone was observed once. The J gene is TRBJ2-5, the V gene TRBV5-1, with 12 bases matching TRBD1. The junction had 5 bases not matched to a gene; V was cut back by 0 bases and J by 5 bases. The CDR3 length is 16 residues. Germline CDR1 SGHRS, CDR2 YFSETQ. CDR3 residues: CASSLGGTGGAETQYF. CDR3 sequence (DNA): TGCGCCAGCAGCTTGGGTGGGACAGGGGGCGCCGAGACCCAGTACTTC.

The chain is built from TRBV11-2 and TRBJ1-1; 10 nucleotides agree with TRBD1. The CDR3 runs 16 residues. Trimming removed 3 bases from V and 5 bases from J; junction bases left unmatched: 9. Germline CDR1 SGHAT, CDR2 FQNNGV. CDR3 loop: CASSLRRQGAGTEAFF. DNA for the CDR3: TGTGCCAGCAGCTTGCGTCGACAGGGGGCGGGAACTGAAGCTTTCTTT.

J is TRBJ2-7 and V is TRBV5-5; 8 nucleotides line up with TRBD1. The CDR3 is made up of 15 amino acids. Trimming took 0 bases from V and 5 from J; bases not matched to a gene: 7. CDR1 SGHKS and CDR2 YYEKEE come from the germline V gene (reference sequence). The CDR3 DNA reads as TGTGCCAGCAGCTTGGGACAGGGGAAGGTCGACGAGCAGTACTTC. It codes for CASSLGQGKVDEQYF.

The chain uses TRBV7-9 and TRBJ2-7; 7 positions match TRBD1. Germline CDR1 is SEHNR and CDR2 is FQNEAQ (reference sequence). V lost 5 bases and J lost 5; bases outside the gene matches: 9. This CDR3 spans 14 amino acids. CDR3 nucleotides: TGTGCCAGCAGCCACAGGGGTGACCGCCACGAGCAGTACTTC. It is translated as CASSHRGDRHEQYF.

The chain recombines TRBV6-5 with TRBJ2-2, with D possibly matching TRBD1 (5 bases). This CDR3 region has 15 residues. Germline V gene data show CDR1 as MNHEY and CDR2 as SVGAGI. The ends were cut back, 7 bases at V and 0 bases at J, with 12 bases in the middle. CDR3: CASTRTIANTGELFF. CDR3 sequence (DNA): TGTGCCAGCACACGGACAATCGCGAACACCGGGGAGCTGTTTTTT.

J is TRBJ2-1 and V is TRBV7-2; 16 nucleotides match TRBD2. There are 16 residues in the CDR3. Germline-derived CDR1 and CDR2 are SGHTA and FQGNSA. V trimming: 6 bases; J trimming: 9 bases; junction bases outside the gene matches: 8. The CDR3 DNA follows: TGTGCCAGCAGTTTTACCGGGACTAGCGGGAGGGGTGAGCAGTTCTTC. It translates to CASSFTGTSGRGEQFF.